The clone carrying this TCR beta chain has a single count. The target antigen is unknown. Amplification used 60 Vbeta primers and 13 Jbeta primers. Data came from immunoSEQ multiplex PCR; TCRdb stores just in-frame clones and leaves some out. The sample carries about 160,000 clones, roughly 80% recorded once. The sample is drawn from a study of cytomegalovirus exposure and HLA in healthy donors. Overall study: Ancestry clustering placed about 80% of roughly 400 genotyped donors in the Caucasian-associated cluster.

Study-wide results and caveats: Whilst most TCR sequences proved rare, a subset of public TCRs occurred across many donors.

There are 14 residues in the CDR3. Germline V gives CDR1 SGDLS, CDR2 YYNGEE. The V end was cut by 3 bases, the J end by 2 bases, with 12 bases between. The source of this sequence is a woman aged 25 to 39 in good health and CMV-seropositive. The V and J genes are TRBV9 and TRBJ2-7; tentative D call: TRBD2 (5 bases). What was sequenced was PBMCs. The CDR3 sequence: CASSAGLETYEQYF. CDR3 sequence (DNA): TGTGCCAGCAGCGCTGGACTTGAAACCTACGAGCAGTACTTC. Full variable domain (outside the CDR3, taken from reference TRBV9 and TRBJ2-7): DSGVTQTPKHLITATGQRVTLRCSPRSGDLSVYWYQQSLDQGLQFLIQYYNGEERAKGNILERFSAQQFPDLHSELNLSSLELGDSALYFCASSAGLETYEQYFGPGTRLTVT.